The 18 T cell receptor beta chains below all came from one sample that was sequenced in a study of cytomegalovirus exposure and HLA in healthy donors. It was with 60 Vbeta and 13 Jbeta primers that the PCR ran. The method was immunoSEQ multiplex PCR; TCRdb's version includes in-frame clones alone and lacks a portion of them. The data show more than 130,000 clones, roughly 80% seen once. The sample consisted of PBMCs. The receptors were sampled from a man in his forties in good health and CMV-seropositive.

The chain employs TRBV6-5 and TRBJ2-1; 12 bases align to TRBD2. CDR3 length: 16 residues. Germline V gene lookup returns CDR1 MNHEY and CDR2 SVGAGI. The trim removed 4 bases at V and 4 bases at J, leaving 5 bases unmatched. CDR3 amino acids: CASSWASGRGYNEQFF. CDR3 in DNA: TGTGCCAGCAGTTGGGCTAGCGGGAGGGGTTACAATGAGCAGTTCTTC.

This clone has only a few counts. CDR3: CASGEGKNIQYF. CDR3 nucleotides: TGTGCCAGCGGGGAGGGAAAAAACATTCAGTACTTC. This chain links TRBV2 with TRBJ2-4, with 7 bases fitting TRBD2. With 8 bases clipped from V and 4 bases from J, the junction kept 2 bases outside the gene matches. Germline CDR1 is SNHLY and CDR2 is FYNNEI. This CDR3 contains 12 residues.

The chain uses TRBV6-1 and TRBJ2-5, with D perhaps matching TRBD1 (5 bases). Judging by the DNA end, TRBJ2-7 fits better; the J call may be wrong. Germline assignment: CDR1 MNHNS and CDR2 SASEGT. The CDR3 totals 14 residues. The CDR3 DNA sequence: TGTGCCAGCAGGGAGACAGTCATCACCTACGAGCAGTACTTC. It yields the protein CASRETVITYEQYF.

V is TRBV30 and J is TRBJ2-7; D not certain. This CDR3 region has 13 residues. The germline V and J ends were trimmed by 0 bases and 4 bases, with 10 bases remaining between them. From germline, CDR1 is GTSNPN and CDR2 SVGIG (reference sequence). The DNA of the CDR3 is TGTGCCTGGAGTGTAGGTCGAGGTTACGAGCAGTACTTC. As protein: CAWSVGRGYEQYF.

The chain links TRBV27 to TRBJ1-1, with D perhaps TRBD1 (6 bases). Germline CDR1 reads MNHEY; CDR2 reads SMNVEV (reference sequence). The V and J ends lost 5 bases and 0 bases respectively, with 16 bases between them. The CDR3 length is 16 residues. This chain's CDR3 is CASSTRGGPLNTEAFF. The CDR3 DNA reads as TGTGCCAGCAGTACGCGCGGGGGGCCCCTGAACACTGAAGCTTTCTTT.

The CDR3 coding sequence is TGTGCCAGTAGTCCCGCCAACCCCCGGGACAGGGGCTATGGCTACACCTTC. This sequence encodes CASSPANPRDRGYGYTF. The chain couples TRBV19 to TRBJ1-2; TRBD1 matches at 10 bases. Germline V CDR1 and CDR2: LNHDA, SQIVND (reference sequence). V was pared by 5 bases and J by 4 bases, with 13 bases of the junction left unmatched. This CDR3 region has 17 residues.

The rearrangement links TRBV5-6 to TRBJ2-7; D call uncertain. The V gene's germline CDR1 is SGHDT and CDR2 YYEEEE. V was shortened by 4 bases and J by 0 bases, with 11 bases between the two germline ends. This CDR3 is built from 14 residues. The CDR3: CASSNGIVSYEQYF. The CDR3 nucleotides are TGTGCCAGCAGCAATGGTATAGTCTCCTACGAGCAGTACTTC.

This chain joins TRBV6-5 and TRBJ2-7, with D possibly TRBD2 on 5 matching bases. Trimming took off 0 bases at V and 4 bases at J, with 10 bases between the two ends. This CDR3 spans 14 amino acids. Per germline, CDR1 MNHEY and CDR2 SVGAGI. The CDR3 protein is CASSYSRVGYEQYF. The DNA of the CDR3 is TGTGCCAGCAGTTACTCGCGGGTGGGGTACGAGCAGTACTTC.

CDR3 bases: TGTGCCAGCAGTGACACTAGCGGGAGCTACAATGAGCAGTTCTTC. Protein product: CASSDTSGSYNEQFF. The chain employs TRBV6-4 and TRBJ2-1; 11 nucleotides agree with TRBD2. This CDR3 has 15 residues. The germline V gene encodes CDR1 MRHNA and CDR2 SNTAGT. V lost 2 bases, J lost 3 bases, and 0 bases stayed unmatched.

V gene TRBV11-1 combines with J gene TRBJ2-7; D is unclear. Germline CDR1 and CDR2: SGHAT and FQDESV (reference sequence). The ends were cut back, 1 base at V and 4 bases at J, with 8 bases in the middle. This CDR3 has 13 amino acids. Written as DNA, the CDR3 is TGTGCCAGCAGCTTAGATGGCCCTTACGAGCAGTACTTC. Protein product: CASSLDGPYEQYF.

The chain is built from TRBV19 and TRBJ1-1; tentative D call: TRBD1 (6 bases). This CDR3 is 13 amino acids long. Trimming stripped 6 bases from V and 7 bases from J, with 15 bases between. Germline-derived CDR1 and CDR2 are LNHDA and SQIVND (reference sequence). Written as DNA, the CDR3 is TGTGCCAGTAGCCCAATAGAGACAGGTGAAGCTTTCTTT. This translates into CASSPIETGEAFF.

The rearrangement links TRBV19 to TRBJ2-6; 7 bases are a match to TRBD1. V lost 6 bases and J lost 1; bases outside the gene matches: 9. The CDR3 loop spans 17 amino acids. Per germline, CDR1 LNHDA and CDR2 SQIVND (reference sequence). The chain's CDR3 is CASSVGGAGSGANVLTF. The CDR3 DNA is TGTGCCAGTAGCGTAGGGGGCGCCGGGTCTGGGGCCAACGTCCTGACTTTC.

The CDR3 DNA reads TGTGCCAGCAGTTACACAGGGAATGATCGGTACTTC. Residues: CASSYTGNDRYF. The rearrangement links TRBV6-6 to TRBJ2-7, with D possibly being TRBD1 (6 bases). Germline CDR1 is MNHNY and CDR2 is SVGAGI (reference sequence). V lost 2 bases and J 12 bases, leaving 14 bases between the germline ends. This CDR3 has 12 amino acids.

The V gene is TRBV5-4, the J gene TRBJ1-2; D is uncertain. Germline CDR1 reads SGHNT; CDR2 reads YYREEE (reference sequence). The CDR3 is 13 residues long. Trimming took 4 bases from V and 4 from J, leaving 11 bases between them. Written as DNA, the CDR3 is TGTGCCAGCAGCCCCGGGGATTCCTATGGCTACACCTTC. The encoded protein is CASSPGDSYGYTF.

This clone was detected only once. J is TRBJ2-3 and V is TRBV29-1; 16 bases fit TRBD2. With V trimmed by 6 bases and J by 5 bases, 11 bases remained unmatched. CDR1 and CDR2 (germline): SQVTM, ANQGSEA. The CDR3 sequence is 17 residues long. CDR3 protein: CSVEPGLAGGTIDTQYF. CDR3 coding DNA: TGCAGCGTCGAACCGGGACTAGCGGGAGGGACGATAGATACGCAGTATTTT.

CDR3 in amino acids: CASSQTGDTGELFF. The CDR3 DNA is TGTGCCAGCAGCCAGACAGGGGACACCGGGGAGCTGTTTTTT. The rearrangement joins TRBV28 to TRBJ2-2; 8 bases are a match to TRBD1. Germline V gene data show CDR1 as MDHEN and CDR2 as SYDVKM. The length of the CDR3 is 14 residues. V was pared by 6 bases and J by 3 bases, with 3 bases of the junction left unmatched.

This clone was picked up a small number of times. The genes are TRBV11-2 and TRBJ1-1, with 8 positions matching TRBD1. The J segment lost 13 bases and the V segment lost 5 bases, leaving 12 bases of the junction unmatched. The germline CDR1 and CDR2 sequences are SGHAT and FQNNGV. This CDR3 spans 13 amino acids. Here the CDR3 reads CASSRDRTTSGFF. The CDR3 bases are TGTGCCAGCAGCCGGGACAGGACGACCTCGGGTTTCTTT.

This chain links TRBV7-8 with TRBJ1-2; D is undetermined. Germline V gives CDR1 SGHVS, CDR2 FQNEAQ. The CDR3 is 15 amino acids. Deletions cut 2 bases from V and 4 bases from J, with 14 bases between. The CDR3 coding sequence is TGTGCCAGCAGCTTATCAGTGGCCGGAGTCTATGGCTACACCTTC. It yields the protein CASSLSVAGVYGYTF.